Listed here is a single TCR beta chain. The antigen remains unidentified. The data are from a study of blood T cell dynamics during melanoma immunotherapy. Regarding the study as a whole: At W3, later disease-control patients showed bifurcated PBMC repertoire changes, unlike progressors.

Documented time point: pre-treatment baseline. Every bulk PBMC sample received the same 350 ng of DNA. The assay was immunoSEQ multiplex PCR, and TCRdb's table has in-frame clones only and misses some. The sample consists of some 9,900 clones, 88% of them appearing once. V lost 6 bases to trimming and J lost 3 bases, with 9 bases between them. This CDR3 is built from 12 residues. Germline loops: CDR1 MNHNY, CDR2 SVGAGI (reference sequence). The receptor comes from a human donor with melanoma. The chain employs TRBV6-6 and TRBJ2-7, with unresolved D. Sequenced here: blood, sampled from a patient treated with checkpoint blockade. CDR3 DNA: TGTGCCAGCAGCTCGGGCGGCTACGAGCAGTACTTC. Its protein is CASSSGGYEQYF.